The rows below give T cell receptor beta chains drawn from one sample of a study of T cells after yellow fever vaccination. MiXCR, run by TCRdb on the 5' RACE reads, gives a single entry per CDR3 protein. The sample has 300,000 or so distinct CDR3 sequences; around 6.8% are singletons. The starting material was PBMCs, obtained 45 days after the first yellow fever vaccination. These TCRs come from a man younger than 35 who received the YFV17D yellow fever vaccine. CDR3s include the opening cysteine and the closing phenylalanine or tryptophan. A D gene is named only where the DNA matches it firmly. Expanded clones get a size class; other rows say once, few or many, or leave the size out.

>TRBV7-9|TRBD2|-|TRBJ2-4
TGTGCCAGCAGCTCCTGGGGAGGGATGCCCAAAAACATTCAGTACTTC
CASSSWGGMPKNIQYF
>TRBV5-4|TRBD2|many|TRBJ2-3
TGTGCCAGCAGCTTGGCCGTTACGGGGGAGGGAGATACGCAGTATTTT
CASSLAVTGEGDTQYF
>TRBV5-1|TRBD1|-|TRBJ1-1
TGCGCCAGCAGCCCCGGGGACAGGGACAACACTGAAGCTTTCTTT
CASSPGDRDNTEAFF
>TRBV29-1|TRBD1|-|TRBJ1-2
TGCAGCGTCGGGGACAGGGGCAGGAATGGCTACACCTTC
CSVGDRGRNGYTF
>TRBV5-4|TRBD1|few|TRBJ2-7
TGTGCCAGCGAAAGACAGGGGGCCTACGAGCAGTACTTC
CASERQGAYEQYF
>TRBV7-9|TRBD1|-|TRBJ1-2
TGTGCCAGCAGCCCACAGGGGATGGCCTATGGCTACACCTTC
CASSPQGMAYGYTF
>TRBV6-6|-|many|TRBJ2-1
TGTGCCAGCCGACCCTCGGGGAATGAGCAGTTCTTC
CASRPSGNEQFF
>TRBV20-1|-|-|TRBJ1-5
TGCAGTGCTAGTTTCAGGGATCAGCCCCAGCATTTT
CSASFRDQPQHF
>TRBV7-9|-|many|TRBJ1-6
TGTGCCAGCAGCCAAGGCGAGGGCTATAATTCACCCCTCCACTTT
CASSQGEGYNSPLHF
>TRBV4-1|TRBD1|-|TRBJ2-2
TGCGCCAGCAGCCAAGTAATCCGCTCCGGGACAGGGTATTCCACCGGGGAGCTGTTTTTT
CASSQVIRSGTGYSTGELFF
>TRBV18|-|-|TRBJ1-5
TGTGCCAGCTCCACAGTTATGACTCAGCCCCAGCATTTT
CASSTVMTQPQHF
>TRBV12-3/TRBV12-4|-|-|TRBJ2-2
TGTGCCAGCAGTCTGCGGCAGGGGTACACCGGGGAGCTGTTTTTT
CASSLRQGYTGELFF
>TRBV20-1|-|-|TRBJ1-6
TGCAGTGCTAGAGATCTGGACAGCAGCTATAATTCACCCCTCCACTTT
CSARDLDSSYNSPLHF
>TRBV7-2|-|few|TRBJ2-1
TGTGCCAGCAGCTCTACCCAGGGGAAGCAGTTCTTC
CASSSTQGKQFF
>TRBV20-1|TRBD1|-|TRBJ2-1
TGCAGTGCAAACAGGGGACAACACAATGAGCAGTTCTTC
CSANRGQHNEQFF
>TRBV7-2|-|-|TRBJ2-3
TGTGCCAGCAGCCCGACGACAGGAGCCCGCACAGATACGCAGTATTTT
CASSPTTGARTDTQYF
>TRBV9|TRBD1|-|TRBJ1-3
TGTGCCAGCAGCCCCGAGGGACAGGGGAGAAACACCATATATTTT
CASSPEGQGRNTIYF
>TRBV5-1|-|few|TRBJ2-7
TGCGCCAGCAGCTTGTGGTTACAGGGAAACTACGAGCAGTACTTC
CASSLWLQGNYEQYF
>TRBV6-6|-|-|TRBJ2-3
TGTGCCAGCAGTTATCCGGACACAGATACGCAGTATTTT
CASSYPDTDTQYF
>TRBV6-2/TRBV6-3|-|-|TRBJ1-2
TGTGCCAGTCTATTCCTCGGCGGCTATGGCTACACCTTC
CASLFLGGYGYTF
>TRBV7-3|-|few|TRBJ2-3
TGTGCCAGCAGCCCCAACCTCGGGGGAGCGCAGTATTTT
CASSPNLGGAQYF
>TRBV7-8|-|-|TRBJ1-6
TGTGCCAGCAGCTTAGATCAGGGGCGTGGGTCACCCCTCCACTTT
CASSLDQGRGSPLHF
>TRBV6-1|TRBD1|few|TRBJ2-2
TGTGCCAGCAGTGCACCGGGACAGGGATATACCGGGGAGCTGTTTTTT
CASSAPGQGYTGELFF
>TRBV11-2|TRBD2|few|TRBJ2-2
TGTGCCAGCAGTTGGAGACTAGCGGGGGGGCGAAACACCGGGGAGCTGTTTTTT
CASSWRLAGGRNTGELFF
>TRBV11-2|-|few|TRBJ1-4
TGTGCCAGCAGCGGAGGGGGTCCAACTAATGAAAAACTGTTTTTT
CASSGGGPTNEKLFF
>TRBV28|-|many|TRBJ2-5
TGTGCCAGCAGTAATGGACAGCTCCAAGAGACCCAGTACTTC
CASSNGQLQETQYF
>TRBV27|-|few|TRBJ2-2
TGTGCCAGCAGCCCCATAGGGGGGGCGAACACCGGGGAGCTGTTTTTT
CASSPIGGANTGELFF
>TRBV20-1|-|many|TRBJ2-7
TGCAGTGCTAGAAGGGCAAGATACCCCTACGAGCAGTACTTC
CSARRARYPYEQYF
>TRBV6-2/TRBV6-3|-|many|TRBJ1-1
TGTGCCAGCAGTTACAGGGGTCATGAAGCTTTCTTT
CASSYRGHEAFF